This T cell receptor beta chain was captured in a study of molecular identifiers for immune sequencing clone quantification. Across the study: Replicate experiments took RNA from roughly 20,000 or 100,000 naive CD8 cells, divided it five ways and sequenced four.

The germline V gene encodes CDR1 SQVTM and CDR2 ANQGSEA. The CDR3 runs to 16 residues. With 2 bases clipped from V and 6 bases from J, the junction kept 12 bases outside the gene matches. TCRdb reprocessed the PCR reads with MiXCR, giving one entry per CDR3 protein. The sample lists about half a million distinct CDR3 sequences, around 23% occurring once. This clonotype was counted a few times. This chain joins TRBV29-1 and TRBJ2-1; 8 nucleotides align to TRBD2. Sequenced: naive CD8+ T cells from blood, with Jurkat cell RNA spiked in. The subset denotes: FACS-sorted CD8+CD4-CCR7+CD45RA+ naive T cells. The receptor was derived from a human donor in good health. Some libraries in this study had Jurkat cell RNA spiked in. DNA of the CDR3: TGCAGCGTTGAATTGCTAGCGGGCCCGCTCCCCAATGAGCAGTTCTTC. This sequence encodes CSVELLAGPLPNEQFF.